This T cell receptor (beta chain) was observed in a study of cytomegalovirus exposure and HLA in healthy donors. Notes on the study in general: There were a few CMV-associated chains whose specificity for CMV antigens was confirmed in vitro. Cytomegalovirus status, reportedly, was diagnosed with high specificity and sensitivity by the classifier. The study labeled under 200 TCR beta chains cytomegalovirus-associated.

CDR1 is SGHRS, CDR2 YFSETQ, per germline. V was pared by 2 bases and J by 7 bases, with 8 bases of the junction left unmatched. This CDR3 has 16 residues. Turning to this clone: Its antigen remains unknown.

Sequencing used immunoSEQ multiplex PCR; TCRdb keeps in-frame clones, though not all of them. This sample yields 100,000 to 120,000 clones, of which more than 90% are seen a single time; 0.67% belongs to the top ten. This clonotype was obtained from a woman in her late teens or twenties in good health and CMV-seronegative. The V gene is TRBV5-1, the J gene TRBJ1-6; TRBD1 matches at 8 bases. The sequenced sample consisted of PBMCs. The CDR3 DNA reads as TGCGCCAGCAGCTTTTTGGGACAGGATCTAAATTCACCCCTCCACTTT. Translated, it gives CASSFLGQDLNSPLHF.